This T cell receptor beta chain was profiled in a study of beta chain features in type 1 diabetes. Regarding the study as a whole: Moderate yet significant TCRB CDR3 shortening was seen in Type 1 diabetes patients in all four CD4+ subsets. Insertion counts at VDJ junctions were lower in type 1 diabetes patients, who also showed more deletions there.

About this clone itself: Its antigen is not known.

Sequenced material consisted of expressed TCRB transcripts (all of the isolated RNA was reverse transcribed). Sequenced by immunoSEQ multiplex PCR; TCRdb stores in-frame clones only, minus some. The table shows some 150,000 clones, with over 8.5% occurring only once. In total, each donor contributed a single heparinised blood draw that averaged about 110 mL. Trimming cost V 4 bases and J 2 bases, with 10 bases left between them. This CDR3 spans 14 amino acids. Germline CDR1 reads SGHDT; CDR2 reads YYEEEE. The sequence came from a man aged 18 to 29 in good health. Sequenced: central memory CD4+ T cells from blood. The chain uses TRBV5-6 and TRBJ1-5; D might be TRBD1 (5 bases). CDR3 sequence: CASSRGWGNQPQHF. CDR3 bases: TGTGCCAGCAGCAGGGGTTGGGGCAATCAGCCCCAGCATTTT.